The 12 T cell receptor beta chains below all came from one sample that was sequenced in a study of beta chain features in type 1 diabetes. Study-wide points: Type 1 diabetes patients had TCRB CDR3s that were shorter (moderately but significantly so) in all four CD4+ subsets.

No antigen has been identified for these receptors. Investigators reverse transcribed all isolated RNA, so they sequenced expressed TCRB transcripts. TCRdb's table, derived via immunoSEQ multiplex PCR, lists solely in-frame clones and lacks some. The sample consists of a few hundred thousand clones, roughly 12% of them appearing once. What was sequenced was naive CD4+ T cells from blood. The receptors stem from a woman aged 18-29 years with type 1 diabetes.

A few counts support this clone. The chain has TRBV11-2 and TRBJ2-7; 8 positions match TRBD1. CDR1 SGHAT and CDR2 FQNNGV come from the germline V gene. This CDR3 comprises 14 residues. The V gene end was trimmed by 5 bases and the J gene end by 6 bases; junction bases not matched to a gene: 9. CDR3 sequence reads: CASSPWTGFSEQYV. In DNA form, the CDR3 reads TGTGCCAGCAGCCCATGGACAGGGTTCAGCGAGCAGTACGTC.

This clone has a single count. This sequence joins TRBV5-1 and TRBJ2-1; 7 nucleotides agree with TRBD2. Germline V lookup: CDR1 SGHRS, CDR2 YFSETQ. V lost 0 bases, J lost 5 bases, and 8 bases stayed unmatched. The CDR3 totals 16 residues. The CDR3 protein is CASSLGAAGINNEQFF. The CDR3 DNA follows: TGCGCCAGCAGCTTGGGGGCAGCGGGAATCAACAATGAGCAGTTCTTC.

The chain couples TRBV2 to TRBJ2-5; no reliable D call. The CDR3 covers 14 residues. The V end was cut by 2 bases, the J end by 2 bases, with 9 bases between. Germline CDR1 SNHLY, CDR2 FYNNEI. CDR3 region: CASSESRSQETQYF. The CDR3 DNA follows: TGTGCCAGCAGTGAAAGTCGGTCACAAGAGACCCAGTACTTC.

This clone was observed a few times. The CDR3 coding sequence is TGCGCCAGCAGTTGGTGGGGGCGCGAGCAGTACTTC. The encoded protein is CASSWWGREQYF. V gene TRBV5-1 combines with J gene TRBJ2-7, with D perhaps matching TRBD1 (6 bases). Germline-derived CDR1 and CDR2 are SGHRS and YFSETQ. The CDR3 is 12 residues long. V was shortened by 5 bases and J by 6 bases, with 12 bases between the two germline ends.

CDR3 protein: CASSVDSLLTGELFF. In DNA, the CDR3 is TGTGCCAGCAGCGTAGACTCCCTATTAACCGGGGAGCTGTTTTTT. V usage is TRBV9 and J usage is TRBJ2-2; D unresolved. The CDR3 has 15 residues. CDR1 is SGDLS, CDR2 YYNGEE, per germline. V was clipped by 0 bases and J by 5 bases, with 11 bases between them. The variable domain in full, completed from reference TRBV9 and TRBJ2-2, reads DSGVTQTPKHLITATGQRVTLRCSPRSGDLSVYWYQQSLDQGLQFLIQYYNGEERAKGNILERFSAQQFPDLHSELNLSSLELGDSALYFCASSVDSLLTGELFFGEGSRLTVL.

This clone was seen a few times. This CDR3 is CAISEKAGRFYEQYV. CDR3 bases: TGTGCCATCAGTGAGAAAGCGGGACGGTTCTACGAGCAGTACGTC. The rearrangement uses TRBV10-3 and TRBJ2-7; the match to TRBD2 covers 7 bases. Unmatched junction bases numbered 7, after V lost 2 bases and J lost 3 bases. The length of the CDR3 is 15 residues. Germline CDR1 and CDR2: ENHRY and SYGVKD.

This chain joins TRBV7-2 and TRBJ2-1; TRBD2 matches 8 bases. The CDR3 has 14 amino acids. V shed 8 bases, J shed 1 base, and the junction held 4 bases outside the gene matches. Germline loops: CDR1 SGHTA, CDR2 FQGNSA. The CDR3 DNA is TGTGCCAGCGAGAGCGGGAGTTCCTACAATGAGCAGTTCTTC. It yields the protein CASESGSSYNEQFF.

The CDR3 reads CASSPSQENYGYTF. DNA of the CDR3: TGTGCCAGCTCACCCAGCCAGGAAAACTATGGCTACACCTTC. The rearrangement uses TRBV18 and TRBJ1-2; unclear D gene. This CDR3 contains 14 residues. Germline CDR1 and CDR2: KGHSH and LQKENI. V gave up 3 bases and J gave up 2 bases, with 10 bases separating them.

This clone has just a few counts. V gene TRBV30 combines with J gene TRBJ2-7; TRBD1 matches 12 bases. Germline loops: CDR1 GTSNPN, CDR2 SVGIG (reference sequence). V lost 4 bases and J lost 3; bases outside the gene matches: 10. The length of the CDR3 is 16 residues. The CDR3 nucleotides read TGTGCCTGGAACGGGGACAGGGGGCCAGGGAGCTACGAGCAGTACTTC. Residues: CAWNGDRGPGSYEQYF.

The chain carries TRBV28 and TRBJ2-7, with D possibly being TRBD2 (5 bases). From germline, CDR1 is MDHEN and CDR2 SYDVKM. V shed 6 bases and J shed 2 bases, with 17 bases lying between them. The CDR3 has 15 amino acids. Here the CDR3 DNA reads TGTGCCAGCAGCCCCTTCGGACTCCAGGCCTACGAGCAGTACTTC. This sequence encodes CASSPFGLQAYEQYF.

A remark on this clone: Other DNA sequences in the sample encode the same CDR3. The rearrangement links TRBV19 to TRBJ1-1; D call uncertain. CDR3 size: 12 residues. The V and J ends lost 3 bases and 1 base respectively, with 3 bases between them. Per the germline V gene, CDR1 is LNHDA and CDR2 is SQIVND (reference sequence). For the CDR3, the DNA is TGTGCCAGTAGTATCAGGAACACTGAAGCTTTCTTT. This encodes CASSIRNTEAFF.

V and J are TRBV18 and TRBJ2-1; TRBD1 agrees at 9 bases. The ends lost 3 bases at V and 9 bases at J; junction bases unmatched: 3. The V gene's germline CDR1 is KGHSH and CDR2 LQKENI. The CDR3 loop spans 13 amino acids. CDR3 bases: TGTGCCAGCTCACCCGACAGGGGGGGTGAGCAGTTCTTC. Protein: CASSPDRGGEQFF.